The present T cell receptor beta chain was sequenced within a study of blood T cell repertoires in COVID-19 (TCRdb year 2020). A note on the overall study: Samples from collaborators originated in the United States, Italy and Spain and spanned both the acute and convalescent phases of COVID-19. The prospective study material was composed of cDNA or gDNA derived from T cells, B-cell-depleted T cells, or PBMCs. Subjects who had been exposed to COVID-19, were actively infected with it, or had recovered from it provided the deeply sampled blood TCRbeta repertoires that made up the dataset. Sample metadata almost always included a de-identified subject ID, COVID-19 status, age in years and sex. A freely available public database, intended as a resource for researchers studying the immune response to SARS-CoV-2, is where the repertoires were released. The samples were drawn from two sources: the first 160 participants of the ongoing ImmuneRACE study, and 1,000 to 1,500 subjects contributed by 6 global collaborators. Where available, HLA class I and class II types were taken from metadata supplied by the sample provider and were not determined by assay-based typing.

The collaborating institutions used their own protocols to collect whole blood in K2EDTA tubes. Collaborator samples were shipped for TCRbeta analysis as frozen whole blood, isolated PBMCs, or DNA extracted from either sample type. Turning to this clone: Its antigen remains undetermined. Base qualities are not recorded, but no much larger clone differs from it by a single base.

The immunoSEQ Assay, a bias-controlled multiplex PCR, was used to amplify TCRbeta CDR3 regions from genomic DNA. As for the original processing: The number of nucleated cells in each sample was estimated from the amplification of reference gene primers within the assay. To quantify the absolute abundance of each unique TCRbeta CDR3 rearrangement, sequence reads were collapsed and filtered. Productive Simpson clonality was computed per sample as the square root of Simpson's diversity index over productive rearrangements. In its TCRdb copy, this immuneACCESS table keeps in-frame sequences only and misses some clones. Where compared with another copy, unresolved V genes explain less than half of these, and the others have no known cause. That table is the source of V, J and clone size, and D and trimming were worked out from the DNA. In this sample the table shows under 250,000 clones, 84% of which occur a single time. The ten most abundant clones make up roughly 10% of the sample.

Study-level results and caveats: Clinical and demographic metadata were provided uncurated, with the amount varying by source and participant.

The receptor comes from a man aged 45-65 years with active or convalescent COVID-19. Material for sequencing was peripheral blood.

The nucleotide sequence reads as follows: TGTGCCAGCAGCCGGGGGACAGCGCACACTGAAGCTTTCTTT. Its coded protein is CASSRGTAHTEAFF. The rearranged segments are TRBV5-5 and TRBJ1-1; 7 central nucleotides agree with TRBD1. For CDR1 and CDR2, the germline V gene (reference sequence) lists SGHKS and YYEKEE. Trimming leaves V shorter by 4 bases and J shorter by 3 bases, with the junction holding 6 bases beyond the gene matches. Spanning cysteine to phenylalanine, the CDR3 consists of 14 amino acids. CDR3 DNA only is kept here, 42 bases in frame from base 1.